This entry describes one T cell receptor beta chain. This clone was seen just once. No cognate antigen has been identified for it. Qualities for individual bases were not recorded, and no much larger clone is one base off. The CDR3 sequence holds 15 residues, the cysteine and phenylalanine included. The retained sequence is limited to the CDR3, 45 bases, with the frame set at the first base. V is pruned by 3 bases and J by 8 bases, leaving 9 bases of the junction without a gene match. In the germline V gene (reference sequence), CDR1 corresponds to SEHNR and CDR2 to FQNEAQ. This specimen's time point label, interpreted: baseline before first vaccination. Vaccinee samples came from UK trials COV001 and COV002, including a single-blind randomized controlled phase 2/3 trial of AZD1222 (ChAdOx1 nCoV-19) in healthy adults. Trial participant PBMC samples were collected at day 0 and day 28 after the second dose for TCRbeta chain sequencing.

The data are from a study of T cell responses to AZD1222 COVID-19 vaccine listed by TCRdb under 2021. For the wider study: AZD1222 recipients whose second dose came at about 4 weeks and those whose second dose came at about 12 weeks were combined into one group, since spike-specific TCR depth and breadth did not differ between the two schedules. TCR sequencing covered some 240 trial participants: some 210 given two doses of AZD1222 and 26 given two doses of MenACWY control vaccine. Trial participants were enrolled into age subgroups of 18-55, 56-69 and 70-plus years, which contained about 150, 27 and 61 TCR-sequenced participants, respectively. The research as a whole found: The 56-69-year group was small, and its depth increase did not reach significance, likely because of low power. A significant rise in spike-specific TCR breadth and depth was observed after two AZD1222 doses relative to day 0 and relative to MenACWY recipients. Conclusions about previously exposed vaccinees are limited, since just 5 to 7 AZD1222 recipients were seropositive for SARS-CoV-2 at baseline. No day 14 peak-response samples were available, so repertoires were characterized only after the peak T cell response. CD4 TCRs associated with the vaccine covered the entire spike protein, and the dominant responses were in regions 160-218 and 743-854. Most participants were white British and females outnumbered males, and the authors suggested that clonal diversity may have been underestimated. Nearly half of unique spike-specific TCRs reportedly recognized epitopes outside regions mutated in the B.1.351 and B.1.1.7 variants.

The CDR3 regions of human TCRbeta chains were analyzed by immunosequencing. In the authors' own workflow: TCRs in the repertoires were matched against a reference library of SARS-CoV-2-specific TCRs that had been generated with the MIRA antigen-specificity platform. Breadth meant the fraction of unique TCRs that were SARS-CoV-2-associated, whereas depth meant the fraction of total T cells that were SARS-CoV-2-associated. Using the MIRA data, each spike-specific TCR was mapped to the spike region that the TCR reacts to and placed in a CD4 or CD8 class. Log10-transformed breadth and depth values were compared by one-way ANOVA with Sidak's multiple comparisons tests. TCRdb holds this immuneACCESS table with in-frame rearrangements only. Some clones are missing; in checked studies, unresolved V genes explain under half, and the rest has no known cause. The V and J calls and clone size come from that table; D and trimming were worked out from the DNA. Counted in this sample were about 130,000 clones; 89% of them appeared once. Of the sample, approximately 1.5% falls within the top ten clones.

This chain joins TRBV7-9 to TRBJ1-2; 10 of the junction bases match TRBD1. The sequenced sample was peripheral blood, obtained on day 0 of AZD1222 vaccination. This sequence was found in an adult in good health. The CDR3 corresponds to CASSFRQGALNGYTF. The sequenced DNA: TGTGCCAGCAGCTTTCGACAGGGGGCGCTGAACGGCTACACCTTC.